This T cell receptor (beta chain) was found in a study of blood T cell repertoires in COVID-19. Authors' data handling: Counts of nucleated cells, estimated from reference gene primer amplification, were obtained. Using immunoSEQ multiplex PCR, the repertoire was profiled, and TCRdb retains in-frame clones only, with some absent. That table gives V, J and clone size, and the DNA gave D and trimming. Of fewer than 350,000 clones in the sample, around 89% were seen once. Germline V gene sequence: CDR1 MNHEY, CDR2 SVGAGI. This CDR3 region has 15 residues. Germline trimming cut 6 bases from V and 5 bases from J; bases unmatched to any gene: 7.

This clonotype was obtained from a man aged 40-50 years with acute or convalescent COVID-19. The V gene is TRBV6-5, the J gene TRBJ2-3; 11 nucleotides agree with TRBD2. Material for sequencing was peripheral blood. In nucleotides, the CDR3 is TGTGCCAGCAGCCCGGGACTAGCGGAAGGAGATACGCAGTATTTT. Translating it yields CASSPGLAEGDTQYF.